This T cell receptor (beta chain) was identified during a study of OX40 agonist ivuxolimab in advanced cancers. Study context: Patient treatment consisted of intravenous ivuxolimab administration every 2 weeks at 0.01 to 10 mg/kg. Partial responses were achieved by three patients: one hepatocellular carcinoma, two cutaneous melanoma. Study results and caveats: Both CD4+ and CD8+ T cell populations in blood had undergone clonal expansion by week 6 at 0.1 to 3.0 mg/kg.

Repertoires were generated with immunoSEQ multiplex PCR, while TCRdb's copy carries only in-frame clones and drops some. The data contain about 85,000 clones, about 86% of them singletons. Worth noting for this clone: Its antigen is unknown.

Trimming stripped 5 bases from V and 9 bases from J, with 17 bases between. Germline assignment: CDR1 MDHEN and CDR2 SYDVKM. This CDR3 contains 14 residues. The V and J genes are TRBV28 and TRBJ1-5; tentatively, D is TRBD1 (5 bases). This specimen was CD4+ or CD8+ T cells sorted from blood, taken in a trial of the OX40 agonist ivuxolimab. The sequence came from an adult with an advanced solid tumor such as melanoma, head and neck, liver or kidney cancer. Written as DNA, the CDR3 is TGTGCCAGCAGTCCCCCCGCGGGGACCGGGCCCCAGCATTTT. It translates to CASSPPAGTGPQHF.